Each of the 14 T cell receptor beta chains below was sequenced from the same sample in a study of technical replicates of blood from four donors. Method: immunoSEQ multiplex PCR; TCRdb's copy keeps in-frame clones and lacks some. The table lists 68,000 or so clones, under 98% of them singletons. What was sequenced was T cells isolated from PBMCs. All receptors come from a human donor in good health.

This CDR3 reads CASSLKTSTAFHNEQFF. The CDR3, as DNA: TGTGCCAGCAGCCTTAAGACTAGCACCGCTTTCCACAATGAGCAGTTCTTC. This chain connects TRBV13 to TRBJ2-1; 7 bases fit TRBD2. The germline CDR1 and CDR2 sequences are PRHDT and FYEKMQ (reference sequence). The CDR3 loop spans 17 amino acids. With V trimmed by 5 bases and J by 5 bases, 15 bases remained unmatched.

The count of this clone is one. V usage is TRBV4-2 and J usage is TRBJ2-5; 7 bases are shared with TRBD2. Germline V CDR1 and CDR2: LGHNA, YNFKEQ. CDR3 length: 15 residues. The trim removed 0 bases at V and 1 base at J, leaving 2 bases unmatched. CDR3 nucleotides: TGTGCCAGCAGCCAAGACCCTAGCGGCCAAGAGACCCAGTACTTC. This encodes CASSQDPSGQETQYF.

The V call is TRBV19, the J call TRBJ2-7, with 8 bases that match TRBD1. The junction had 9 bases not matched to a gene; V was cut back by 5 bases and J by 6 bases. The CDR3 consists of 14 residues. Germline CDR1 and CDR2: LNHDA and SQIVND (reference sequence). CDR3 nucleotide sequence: TGTGCCAGTAGTCCTCTGGACAGGGCTGGCGAGCAGTACTTC. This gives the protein CASSPLDRAGEQYF. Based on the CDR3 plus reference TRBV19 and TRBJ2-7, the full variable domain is DGGITQSPKYLFRKEGQNVTLSCEQNLNHDAMYWYRQDPGQGLRLIYYSQIVNDFQKGDIAEGYSVSREKKESFPLTVTSAQKNPTAFYLCASSPLDRAGEQYFGPGTRLTVT.

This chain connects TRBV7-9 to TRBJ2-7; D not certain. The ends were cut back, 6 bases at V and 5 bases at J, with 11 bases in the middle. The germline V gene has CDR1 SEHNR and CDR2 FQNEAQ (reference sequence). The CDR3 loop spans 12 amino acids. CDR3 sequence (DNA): TGTGCCAGCAGTTTACTATCTAACGAGCAGTACTTC. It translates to CASSLLSNEQYF.

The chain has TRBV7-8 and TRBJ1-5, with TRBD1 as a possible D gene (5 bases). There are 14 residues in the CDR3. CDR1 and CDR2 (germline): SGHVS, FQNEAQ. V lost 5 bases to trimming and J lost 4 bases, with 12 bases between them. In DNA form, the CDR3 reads TGTGCCAGCAGCGGTAGGGCAGGGAATCAGCCCCAGCATTTT. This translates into CASSGRAGNQPQHF.

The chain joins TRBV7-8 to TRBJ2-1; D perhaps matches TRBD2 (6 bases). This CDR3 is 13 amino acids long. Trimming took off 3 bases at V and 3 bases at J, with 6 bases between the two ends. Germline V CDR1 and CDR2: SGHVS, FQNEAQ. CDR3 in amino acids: CASSLTSYNEQFF. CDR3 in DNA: TGTGCCAGCAGCTTGACTAGCTACAATGAGCAGTTCTTC.

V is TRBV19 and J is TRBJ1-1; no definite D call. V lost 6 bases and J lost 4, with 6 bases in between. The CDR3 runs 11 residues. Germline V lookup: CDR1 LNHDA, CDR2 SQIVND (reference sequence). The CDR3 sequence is CASSRVTEAFF. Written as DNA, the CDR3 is TGTGCCAGTAGCCGGGTCACTGAAGCTTTCTTT.

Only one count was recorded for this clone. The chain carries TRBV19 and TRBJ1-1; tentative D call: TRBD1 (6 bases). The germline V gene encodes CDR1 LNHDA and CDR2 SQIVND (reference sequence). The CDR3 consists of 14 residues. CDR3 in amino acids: CVTMLSQGHTEAFF. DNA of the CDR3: TGTGTCACAATGCTTAGTCAGGGGCACACTGAAGCTTTCTTT.

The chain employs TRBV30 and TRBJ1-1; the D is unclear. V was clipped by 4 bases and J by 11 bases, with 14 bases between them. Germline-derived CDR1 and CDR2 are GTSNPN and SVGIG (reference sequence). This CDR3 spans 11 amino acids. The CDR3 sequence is CAWKGSSAAFF. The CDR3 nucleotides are TGTGCCTGGAAAGGTAGTAGCGCGGCTTTCTTT.

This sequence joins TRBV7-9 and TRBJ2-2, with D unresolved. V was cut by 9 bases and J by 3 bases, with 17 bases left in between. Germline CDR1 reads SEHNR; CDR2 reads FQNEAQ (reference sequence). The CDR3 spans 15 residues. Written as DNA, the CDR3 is TGTGCCAGTCCGACCTCGACAATCTACACCGGGGAGCTGTTTTTT. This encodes CASPTSTIYTGELFF.

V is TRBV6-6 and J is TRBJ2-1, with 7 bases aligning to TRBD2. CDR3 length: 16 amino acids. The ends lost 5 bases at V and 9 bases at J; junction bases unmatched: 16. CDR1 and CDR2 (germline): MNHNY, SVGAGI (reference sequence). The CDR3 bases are TGTGCCAGCAGTCCCCAATGGGGGGGTCCCTCGAGTGAGCAGTTCTTC. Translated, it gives CASSPQWGGPSSEQFF.

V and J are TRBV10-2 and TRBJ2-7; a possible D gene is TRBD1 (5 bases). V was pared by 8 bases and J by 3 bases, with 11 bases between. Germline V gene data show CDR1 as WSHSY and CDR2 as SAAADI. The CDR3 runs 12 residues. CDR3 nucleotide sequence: TGCGCCAGCGTGGGGCCTATCTACGAGCAGTACTTC. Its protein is CASVGPIYEQYF.

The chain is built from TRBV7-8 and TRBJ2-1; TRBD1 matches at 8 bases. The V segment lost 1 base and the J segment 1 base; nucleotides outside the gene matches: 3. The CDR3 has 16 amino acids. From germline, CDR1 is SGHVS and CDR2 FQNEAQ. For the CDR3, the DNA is TGTGCCAGCAGCTTAGAACAGGGGGAATCCTACAATGAGCAGTTCTTC. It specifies CASSLEQGESYNEQFF.

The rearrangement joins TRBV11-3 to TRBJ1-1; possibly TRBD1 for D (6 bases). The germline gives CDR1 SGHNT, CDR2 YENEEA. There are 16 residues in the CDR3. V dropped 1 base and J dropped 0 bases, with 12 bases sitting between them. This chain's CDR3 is CASSLVSEGVNTEAFF. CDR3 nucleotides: TGTGCCAGCAGCTTAGTGAGCGAGGGGGTGAACACTGAAGCTTTCTTT.